The 26 T cell receptor beta chains below all came from one sample that was sequenced in a study of T cell responses to AZD1222 COVID-19 vaccine. The table came from immunoSEQ multiplex PCR; TCRdb's copy has only in-frame clones and leaves some out. The sample has more than 70,000 clones, around 90% seen once. Source: peripheral blood, taken 28 days after the second AZD1222 dose. The receptors come from an adult who received the AZD1222 COVID-19 vaccine.

This clone was seen once. V usage is TRBV18 and J usage is TRBJ2-3; D is perhaps TRBD1 (5 bases). CDR1 is KGHSH, CDR2 LQKENI, per germline. Deletions cut 7 bases from V and 4 bases from J, with 18 bases between. CDR3 size: 15 residues. CDR3 DNA sequence: TGTGCCAGCTTTAGCCCACCAAGGGGCCCAGATACGCAGTATTTT. Protein product: CASFSPPRGPDTQYF.

The rearrangement links TRBV19 to TRBJ1-3, with D tentatively TRBD1 (6 bases). The CDR3 has 15 amino acids. In germline, CDR1 is LNHDA, CDR2 SQIVND (reference sequence). Trimming cost V 2 bases and J 4 bases, with 12 bases left between them. The CDR3 nucleotides are TGTGCCAGTAGTATAACAGGGCTCCACGGAAACACCATATATTTT. Translating it yields CASSITGLHGNTIYF. Full variable domain (remainder filled in from reference TRBV19 and TRBJ1-3): DGGITQSPKYLFRKEGQNVTLSCEQNLNHDAMYWYRQDPGQGLRLIYYSQIVNDFQKGDIAEGYSVSREKKESFPLTVTSAQKNPTAFYLCASSITGLHGNTIYFGEGSWLTVV.

The CDR3 DNA sequence: TGTGCCAGCAGTTTAGGGGAGTCAGATACGCAGTATTTT. Encoded protein: CASSLGESDTQYF. The V call is TRBV12-3 or TRBV12-4, the J call TRBJ2-3; tentative D call: TRBD2 (5 bases). Between the trimmed V and J ends, which lost 1 base and 4 bases, there was a span of 6 bases. This CDR3 is built from 13 residues.

This chain joins TRBV28 and TRBJ1-3; a possible D gene is TRBD1 (6 bases). Germline V gene lookup returns CDR1 MDHEN and CDR2 SYDVKM. V was trimmed by 7 bases and J by 2 bases, leaving 18 bases between them. CDR3 length: 16 amino acids. The CDR3, as DNA: TGTGCCAGCACCACCGGGGGGGCGCGCCCTGGAAACACCATATATTTT. Protein product: CASTTGGARPGNTIYF.

The chain recombines TRBV6-5 with TRBJ1-1; D may be TRBD1 (5 bases). V gave up 5 bases and J gave up 6 bases, with 16 bases separating them. The germline gives CDR1 MNHEY, CDR2 SVGAGI. This CDR3 has 14 amino acids. CDR3 in amino acids: CASSHTGAGAEAFF. The CDR3 DNA is TGTGCCAGCAGTCACACAGGAGCGGGGGCTGAAGCTTTCTTT.

The chain joins TRBV28 to TRBJ1-2; TRBD1 aligns across 8 bases. CDR3 size: 14 residues. In germline, CDR1 is MDHEN, CDR2 SYDVKM. The V segment lost 5 bases and the J segment 7 bases; nucleotides outside the gene matches: 9. CDR3 nucleotides: TGTGCCAGCAGTCCGGCAGGGGGCGGAGGTGGCTACACCTTC. Translating gives CASSPAGGGGGYTF.

This chain links TRBV6-5 with TRBJ2-7, with a possible D match to TRBD2 (6 bases). Per germline, CDR1 MNHEY and CDR2 SVGAGI. The CDR3 length is 13 residues. The ends were cut back, 5 bases at V and 7 bases at J, with 15 bases in the middle. The CDR3 DNA follows: TGTGCCAGCAGTAAGCCGGGAGCCTGGGAGCAGTACTTC. This encodes CASSKPGAWEQYF.

The rearrangement uses TRBV5-1 and TRBJ1-2, with unresolved D. The CDR3 totals 16 residues. Germline-derived CDR1 and CDR2 are SGHRS and YFSETQ. V lost 0 bases, J lost 4 bases, and 16 bases lay in between. The CDR3 protein is CASSLGLPREGYGYTF. The CDR3 region has the DNA TGCGCCAGCAGCTTGGGCCTACCGAGGGAGGGCTATGGCTACACCTTC.

The gene calls are TRBV7-9 and TRBJ2-7; 7 bases map to TRBD2. The CDR3 is 15 amino acids. The germline V gene encodes CDR1 SEHNR and CDR2 FQNEAQ (reference sequence). Trimming at V came to 5 bases and at J to 0 bases, leaving 7 bases not matched to a gene. DNA of the CDR3: TGTGCCAGCAGCCCCGGGGTAGCGGGCTCCTACGAGCAGTACTTC. Its protein product is CASSPGVAGSYEQYF. Looking up the rest from reference TRBV7-9 and TRBJ2-7 gives the full variable domain: DTGVSQNPRHKITKRGQNVTFRCDPISEHNRLYWYRQTLGQGPEFLTYFQNEAQLEKSRLLSDRFSAERPKGSFSTLEIQRTEQGDSAMYLCASSPGVAGSYEQYFGPGTRLTVT.

This clone occurred once. The chain carries TRBV19 and TRBJ2-7, with 9 bases fitting TRBD2. The V and J ends lost 3 bases and 3 bases, in that order; junction bases with no gene match: 6. This CDR3 has 15 amino acids. Per the germline V gene, CDR1 is LNHDA and CDR2 is SQIVND (reference sequence). CDR3 bases: TGTGCCAGTAGTATCGGGACTAGCTACGACTACGAGCAGTACTTC. Protein product: CASSIGTSYDYEQYF.

The chain recombines TRBV28 with TRBJ1-1; 8 bases fit TRBD1. Trimming took 4 bases from V and 5 from J; bases not matched to a gene: 9. The germline V gene has CDR1 MDHEN and CDR2 SYDVKM. There are 15 residues in the CDR3. CDR3 coding DNA: TGTGCCAGCAGTTGGGCAACGACAGGGGAAACTGAAGCTTTCTTT. It translates to CASSWATTGETEAFF.

The rearrangement links TRBV9 to TRBJ2-1; TRBD2 agrees at 14 bases. CDR1 and CDR2 from the germline V gene are SGDLS and YYNGEE. The ends lost 3 bases at V and 12 bases at J; junction bases unmatched: 5. CDR3 size: 14 residues. The CDR3 region has the DNA TGTGCCAGCAGCGAGGGACTAGCGGGAGACCGGCAGTTCTTC. This translates into CASSEGLAGDRQFF.

The rearrangement uses TRBV5-3 and TRBJ2-1; perhaps D is TRBD1 or TRBD2 (5 bases each). TRBV5-3 is classed as an ORF, of uncertain function. V dropped 4 bases and J dropped 12 bases, with 32 bases sitting between them. The CDR3 is 18 amino acids. The CDR3 sequence is CARSRHTKKGTTRIGQFF. CDR3 nucleotides: TGTGCCAGAAGCCGCCACACGAAAAAAGGGACGACCCGAATTGGGCAGTTCTTC.

This clone was picked up one time. V and J are TRBV7-2 and TRBJ2-7; TRBD2 might be the D (5 bases). The length of the CDR3 is 14 residues. Per the germline V gene, CDR1 is SGHTA and CDR2 is FQGNSA. Trimming took off 4 bases at V and 1 base at J, with 11 bases between the two ends. CDR3 DNA: TGTGCCAGCAGCTCCGGACGGGGATCCTACGAGCAGTACTTC. This gives the protein CASSSGRGSYEQYF.

The genes are TRBV6-5 and TRBJ2-7, with D perhaps matching TRBD1 or TRBD2 (5 bases each). The CDR3 is made up of 14 amino acids. With 6 bases removed from V and 2 bases from J, the gap between germline ends came to 14 bases. CDR1 is MNHEY, CDR2 SVGAGI, per germline. CDR3 nucleotides: TGTGCCAGCAGATACGGGACGGGCCCCTACGAGCAGTACTTC. It translates to CASRYGTGPYEQYF.

The gene calls are TRBV15 and TRBJ2-5; 13 positions agree with TRBD2. J lost 7 bases, V lost 5 bases, and 13 bases had no gene match. This CDR3 region has 17 residues. Germline CDR1 is LNHNV and CDR2 is YYDKDF (reference sequence). The DNA for the CDR3 is TGTGCCACCAGCCACCCGGGACTAGCGGGGTCCTTAGGGACCCAGTACTTC. Its translation is CATSHPGLAGSLGTQYF.

The chain employs TRBV6-1 and TRBJ1-2; possibly TRBD1 for D (5 bases). CDR1 MNHNS and CDR2 SASEGT come from the germline V gene. The CDR3 totals 14 residues. Trimming pared 2 bases from V and 5 bases from J, leaving 12 bases between. The CDR3 reads CASSERAGSYGYTF. In DNA, the CDR3 is TGTGCCAGCAGTGAAAGGGCAGGGTCTTATGGCTACACCTTC.

The rearrangement uses TRBV9 and TRBJ2-3; 10 positions agree with TRBD2. The CDR3 has 16 residues. From germline, CDR1 is SGDLS and CDR2 YYNGEE. The V segment lost 0 bases and the J segment 1 base; nucleotides outside the gene matches: 2. For the CDR3, the DNA is TGTGCCAGCAGCGTAGTAGCGGGAGGTCGCACAGATACGCAGTATTTT. Protein sequence: CASSVVAGGRTDTQYF.

V and J are TRBV10-3 and TRBJ1-4; TRBD1 might be the D (6 bases). The CDR3 runs 15 residues. Trimming stripped 4 bases from V and 0 bases from J, with 9 bases between. Per germline, CDR1 ENHRY and CDR2 SYGVKD. The CDR3 DNA sequence: TGTGCCATCAGTGCGGACAGTTCAACTAATGAAAAACTGTTTTTT. Its translation: CAISADSSTNEKLFF.

Only one count was recorded for this clone. V usage is TRBV7-2 and J usage is TRBJ1-2, with TRBD1 matching 7 bases. The CDR3 length is 14 residues. The germline CDR1 and CDR2 sequences are SGHTA and FQGNSA. With 4 bases clipped from V and 8 bases from J, the junction kept 10 bases outside the gene matches. Written as DNA, the CDR3 is TGTGCCAGCAGCTCCATCCGGGACAGCTCCGGCTACACCTTC. Translation: CASSSIRDSSGYTF.

CDR3 sequence reads: CASSPTLGQNNSPLHF. The CDR3 DNA reads as TGTGCCAGCAGCCCCACTCTGGGACAGAATAATTCACCCCTCCACTTT. The chain uses TRBV11-2 and TRBJ1-6; TRBD1 matches at 7 bases. This CDR3 contains 16 residues. The ends lost 5 bases at V and 5 bases at J; junction bases unmatched: 9. Germline CDR1 SGHAT, CDR2 FQNNGV.

The gene calls are TRBV7-8 and TRBJ2-5; 12 bases match TRBD2. V shed 5 bases, J shed 5 bases, and the junction held 12 bases outside the gene matches. Germline V lookup: CDR1 SGHVS, CDR2 FQNEAQ. The CDR3 sequence is 17 residues long. The CDR3 protein is CASSRGRLAGVVETQYF. DNA for the CDR3: TGTGCCAGCAGCCGAGGCCGACTAGCGGGAGTTGTGGAGACCCAGTACTTC. Looking up the rest from reference TRBV7-8 and TRBJ2-5 gives the full variable domain: GAGVSQSPRYKVAKRGQDVALRCDPISGHVSLFWYQQALGQGPEFLTYFQNEAQLDKSGLPSDRFFAERPEGSVSTLKIQRTQQEDSAVYLCASSRGRLAGVVETQYFGPGTRLLVL.

This sequence joins TRBV7-2 and TRBJ2-7, with D maybe TRBD2 (5 bases). The V gene lost 5 bases and the J gene lost 0 bases, with 14 bases spanning the gap. CDR3 size: 15 residues. Germline loops: CDR1 SGHTA, CDR2 FQGNSA. CDR3 region: CASSPEAYSSYEQYF. For the CDR3, the DNA is TGTGCCAGCAGCCCGGAGGCGTATAGCTCCTACGAGCAGTACTTC.

The chain joins TRBV19 to TRBJ2-1, with no clear D. Between the trimmed V and J ends, which lost 5 bases and 9 bases, there was a span of 20 bases. The germline V gene encodes CDR1 LNHDA and CDR2 SQIVND (reference sequence). This CDR3 has 15 residues. The CDR3 reads CASSLALDPYSEQFF. DNA for the CDR3: TGTGCCAGTAGTCTCGCCCTGGATCCCTATTCTGAGCAGTTCTTC.

The rearrangement joins TRBV6-1 to TRBJ1-2; D is uncertain. The germline V gene encodes CDR1 MNHNS and CDR2 SASEGT. Between the trimmed V and J ends, which lost 6 bases and 7 bases, there was a span of 9 bases. The CDR3 totals 11 residues. Here the CDR3 DNA reads TGTGCCAGCAGCGATCGTGGTGGCTACACCTTC. It translates to CASSDRGGYTF.

The rearrangement uses TRBV27 and TRBJ2-3; TRBD2 is a possible D gene (5 bases). Trimming removed 7 bases at V and 2 bases at J, with 13 bases between. The germline CDR1 and CDR2 sequences are MNHEY and SMNVEV (reference sequence). The length of the CDR3 is 14 residues. The CDR3 nucleotides are TGTGCCAGCACCCCGGGGTCTAACACAGATACGCAGTATTTT. Encoded protein: CASTPGSNTDTQYF.